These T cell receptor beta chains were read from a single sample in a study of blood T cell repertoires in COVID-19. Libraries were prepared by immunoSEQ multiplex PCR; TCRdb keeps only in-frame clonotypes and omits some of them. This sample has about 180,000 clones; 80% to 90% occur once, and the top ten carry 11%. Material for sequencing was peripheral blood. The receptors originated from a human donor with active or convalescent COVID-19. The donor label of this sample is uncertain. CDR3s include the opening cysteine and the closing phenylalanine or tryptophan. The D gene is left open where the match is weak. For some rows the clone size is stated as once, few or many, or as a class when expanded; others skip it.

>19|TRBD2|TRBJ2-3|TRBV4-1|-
TGCGCCAGCAGCCAAAGTATACTGGAATCAGCGGGGGGCGGGGATACGCAGTATTTT
CASSQSILESAGGGDTQYF
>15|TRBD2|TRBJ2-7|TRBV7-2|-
TGTGCCAGCAGCTTAGATAGCGGGGGTAACTACGAGCAGTACTTC
CASSLDSGGNYEQYF
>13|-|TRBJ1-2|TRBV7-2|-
TGTGCCAGCAGCTTTGGCGGGAACTATGGCTACACCTTC
CASSFGGNYGYTF
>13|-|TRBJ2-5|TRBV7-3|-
TGTGCCAGCAGCCGGTCGGGGAGAGAGACCCAGTACTTC
CASSRSGRETQYF
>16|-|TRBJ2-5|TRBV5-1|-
TGCGCCAGCAGCTTGGGCGGAGGTCTGGACCAAGAGACCCAGTACTTC
CASSLGGGLDQETQYF
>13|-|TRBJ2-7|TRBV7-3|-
TGTGCCAGCAGTCTCGGGAATATTGACGAGCAGTACTTC
CASSLGNIDEQYF
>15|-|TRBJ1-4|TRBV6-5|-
TGTGCCAGCAGTTACTCGAGAGCCGTTTATGAAAAACTGTTTTTT
CASSYSRAVYEKLFF
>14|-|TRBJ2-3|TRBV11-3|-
TGTGCCAGCAGCTCCGGAGAGGGAACAGATACGCAGTATTTT
CASSSGEGTDTQYF
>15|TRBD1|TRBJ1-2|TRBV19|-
TGTGCCAGTAGTCCCACAGGGGCGTCTAACTATGGCTACACCTTC
CASSPTGASNYGYTF
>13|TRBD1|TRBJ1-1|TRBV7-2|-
TGTGCCAGCAGCCGGACAGGGAATGGGGAAGCTTTCTTT
CASSRTGNGEAFF
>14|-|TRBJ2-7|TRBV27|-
TGTGCCAGCTCGAGGCGGGTTTCCACCTACGAGCAGTACTTC
CASSRRVSTYEQYF
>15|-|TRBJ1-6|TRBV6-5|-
TGTGCCGTACGCGCCGTGGGGCCCCATAATTCACCCCTCCACTTT
CAVRAVGPHNSPLHF
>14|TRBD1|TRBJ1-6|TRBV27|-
TGTGCCAGCAGTTTTGGGACAGGGGCCGTGGCCCTCCACTTT
CASSFGTGAVALHF
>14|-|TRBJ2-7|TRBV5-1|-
TGCGCCAGCAGCTTGGAGGGGCTCTCCTACGAGCAGTACTTC
CASSLEGLSYEQYF
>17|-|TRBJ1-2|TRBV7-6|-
TGTGCCAGCAGCTCCTTCCCGATGGGGAGGAATAACTATGGCTACACCTTC
CASSSFPMGRNNYGYTF
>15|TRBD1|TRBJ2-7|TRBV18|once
TGTGCCAGCTCACCCCGGACAGGGGCTACCGGGGAGCAGTACTTC
CASSPRTGATGEQYF
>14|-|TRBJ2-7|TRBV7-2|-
TGTGCCAGCAGCAGAACAACAGGGACCTACGAGCAGTACTTC
CASSRTTGTYEQYF
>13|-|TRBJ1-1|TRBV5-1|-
TGCGCCAGCAGCCAGGACAGTTTCGCTGAAGCTTTCTTT
CASSQDSFAEAFF
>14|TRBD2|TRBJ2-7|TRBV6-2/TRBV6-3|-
TGTGCCAGCTGCCTGGTGGCGGGAGGCTACGAGCAGTACTTC
CASCLVAGGYEQYF
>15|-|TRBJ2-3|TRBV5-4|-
TGTGCCAGCAGCTTGGGGCAGGGGTACACAGATACGCAGTATTTT
CASSLGQGYTDTQYF
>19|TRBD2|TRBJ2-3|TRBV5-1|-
TGCGCCAGCAGCTTGAGAGTGGCTAGCGGGGCCCAACCCACAGATACGCAGTATTTT
CASSLRVASGAQPTDTQYF
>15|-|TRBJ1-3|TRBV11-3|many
TGTGCCAGCAGCGGACTGCAAAGGGATGGAAACACCATATATTTT
CASSGLQRDGNTIYF
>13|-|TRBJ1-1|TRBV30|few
TGTGCCTGGATCTCGGCGGTCGGAACTGAAGCTTTCTTT
CAWISAVGTEAFF
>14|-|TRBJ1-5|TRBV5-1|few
TGCGCCAGCAGCTTGGCAGGGGGCAATCAGCCCCAGCATTTT
CASSLAGGNQPQHF
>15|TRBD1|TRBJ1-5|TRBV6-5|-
TGTGCCAGCAGTTCGGGACAGGGGTTTCGTCAGCCCCAGCATTTT
CASSSGQGFRQPQHF
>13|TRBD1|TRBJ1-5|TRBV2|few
TGTGCCAGCAATCGACAGGGAGAAAGGCCCCAGCATTTT
CASNRQGERPQHF
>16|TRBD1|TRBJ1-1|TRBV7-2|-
TGTGCCAGCAGCCCGACAGGGGGCGCAGGGTACACTGAAGCTTTCTTT
CASSPTGGAGYTEAFF
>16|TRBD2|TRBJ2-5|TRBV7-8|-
TGTGCCAGCAGCTTCCCGAGGACTAGATCCAGGGAGACCCAGTACTTC
CASSFPRTRSRETQYF
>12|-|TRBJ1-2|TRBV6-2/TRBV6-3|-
TGTGCCAGCACCCCGGACAGCTATGGCTACACCTTC
CASTPDSYGYTF
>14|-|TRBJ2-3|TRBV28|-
TGTGCCAGCAGGGGGAGGGCAGGGGCAGATACGCAGTATTTT
CASRGRAGADTQYF
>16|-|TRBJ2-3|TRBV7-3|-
TGTGCCAGCAGCCCGCGGATAGCGGCCTCCTTAGATACGCAGTATTTT
CASSPRIAASLDTQYF
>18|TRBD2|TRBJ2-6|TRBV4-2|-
TGTGCCAGCAGCCAAGATCTCGGGGGAGGGACTGGGGCCAACGTCCTGACTTTC
CASSQDLGGGTGANVLTF
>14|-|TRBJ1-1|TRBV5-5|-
TGTGCCAGCAGCTTGGCAGGGGTCAGGACTGAAGCTTTCTTT
CASSLAGVRTEAFF
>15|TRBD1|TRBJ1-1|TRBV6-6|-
TGTGCCAGCAGTTCCCCTCCCGACAGGGTTACTGAAGCTTTCTTT
CASSSPPDRVTEAFF
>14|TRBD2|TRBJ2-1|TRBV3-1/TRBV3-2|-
TGTGCCAGCAGCCAAGACCAGCGGGGGGACGAGCAGTTCTTC
CASSQDQRGDEQFF
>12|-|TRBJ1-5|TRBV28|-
TGTGCCAGCAGTTTTGAGGTGGGAGCCCAGCATTTT
CASSFEVGAQHF
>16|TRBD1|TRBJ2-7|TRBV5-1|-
TGCGCCAGCAGCTTGGATTCGGGACAGTCCTTCTACGAGCAGTACTTC
CASSLDSGQSFYEQYF
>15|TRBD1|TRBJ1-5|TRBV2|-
TGTGCCAGCAGGGAAGGGACAGGGGGCAATCAGCCCCAGCATTTT
CASREGTGGNQPQHF
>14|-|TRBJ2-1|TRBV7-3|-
TGTGCCAGCAGCTTAATGGGCAGGCCCAATGAGCAGTTCTTC
CASSLMGRPNEQFF
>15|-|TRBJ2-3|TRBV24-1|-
TGTGCCACCAGTGGGATACGGGAGAGAACAGATACGCAGTATTTT
CATSGIRERTDTQYF
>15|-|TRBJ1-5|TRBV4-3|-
TGCGCCAGCAGCCAAGTTATTATTAGCAATCAGCCCCAGCATTTT
CASSQVIISNQPQHF
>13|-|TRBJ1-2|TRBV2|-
TGTGCCAGCAGACAAGTGGCTAACTATGGCTACACCTTC
CASRQVANYGYTF
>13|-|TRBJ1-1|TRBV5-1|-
TGCGCCAGCGCACGACAGGAGAACACTGAAGCTTTCTTT
CASARQENTEAFF
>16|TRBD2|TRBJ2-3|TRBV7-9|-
TGTGCCAGCAGCTTAGGTCTAGCGGGCCACAGAGATACGCAGTATTTT
CASSLGLAGHRDTQYF
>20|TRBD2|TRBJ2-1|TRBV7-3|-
TGTGCCAGCAGCTTAGACCCTTTACTAGCGGGAGGGCCTTCAGACAATGAGCAGTTCTTC
CASSLDPLLAGGPSDNEQFF
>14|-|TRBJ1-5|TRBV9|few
TGTGCCAGCAGCGACGGGTTCTTAGGGGGACCCCAGCATTTT
CASSDGFLGGPQHF
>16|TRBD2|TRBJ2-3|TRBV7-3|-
TGTGCCAGCAGCTTAACTCTGGCGGGGGGGCCTGATACGCAGTATTTT
CASSLTLAGGPDTQYF
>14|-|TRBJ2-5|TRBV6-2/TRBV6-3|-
TGTGCCAGCAGCCGTGCGGGGGCCCGCGAGACCCAGTACTTC
CASSRAGARETQYF
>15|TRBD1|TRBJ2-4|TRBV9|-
TGTGCCAGCAGCGACCTACAGGGGGGCAAAAACATTCAGTACTTC
CASSDLQGGKNIQYF
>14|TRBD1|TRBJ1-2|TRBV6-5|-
TGTGCCAGCAGTTACTCGACGGCAGGGGGTGGCTACACCTTC
CASSYSTAGGGYTF
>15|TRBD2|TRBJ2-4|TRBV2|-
TGTGCCAGCACTGGGACTAGCGGGGAGGCGGACATTCAGTACTTC
CASTGTSGEADIQYF